One sample yielded the 31 T cell receptor beta chains listed below, sequenced in a study of T cell responses to AZD1222 COVID-19 vaccine. Sequencing was performed with immunoSEQ multiplex PCR; in TCRdb, only in-frame clones are kept and a portion is missing. The profile covers about 140,000 clones, with about nine tenths appearing a single time and about 6.5% taken by the ten largest. The source was peripheral blood, collected 28 days after the second AZD1222 dose. The receptors come from an adult who received the AZD1222 COVID-19 vaccine.

The chain uses TRBV5-4 and TRBJ2-3; TRBD2 matches at 10 bases. Germline V lookup: CDR1 SGHNT, CDR2 YYREEE (reference sequence). The CDR3 length is 17 residues. V was clipped by 0 bases and J by 2 bases; unmatched bases: 6. The CDR3 loop is CASSLEASGGSTDTQYF. The CDR3 nucleotides are TGTGCCAGCAGCTTGGAGGCTAGCGGGGGATCCACAGATACGCAGTATTTT.

This clone was seen a single time. The V gene is TRBV28, the J gene TRBJ2-7; unclear D gene. In germline, CDR1 is MDHEN, CDR2 SYDVKM. V was cut by 5 bases and J by 1 base, with 12 bases left in between. The CDR3 sequence is 14 residues long. CDR3 sequence reads: CASSLEPASYEQYF. In DNA form, the CDR3 reads TGTGCCAGCAGTCTTGAGCCCGCTTCCTACGAGCAGTACTTC.

This chain uses TRBV3-1 (or the pseudogene TRBV3-2) with TRBJ1-3; perhaps TRBD1 as D (5 bases). Trimming removed 4 bases at V and 3 bases at J, with 10 bases between. Germline V gene lookup returns CDR1 LGHDT and CDR2 YNNKEL (reference sequence). The CDR3 runs to 14 residues. CDR3 in DNA: TGTGCCAGCAGCCGACAGATGGATGGAAACACCATATATTTT. Translated, it gives CASSRQMDGNTIYF.

The V call is TRBV7-9, the J call TRBJ2-7; D remains unclear. CDR1 is SEHNR and CDR2 is FQNEAQ in the germline V gene (reference sequence). V dropped 5 bases and J dropped 6 bases, with 17 bases sitting between them. This CDR3 is built from 14 residues. The DNA of the CDR3 is TGTGCCAGCAGCCCGGAGACGAGTAGCCTCGAGCAGTACTTC. Protein product: CASSPETSSLEQYF.

The genes are TRBV2 and TRBJ1-2; TRBD1 is a possible D gene (5 bases). CDR1 is SNHLY, CDR2 FYNNEI, per germline. V dropped 4 bases and J dropped 1 base, with 13 bases sitting between them. The CDR3 is 15 residues long. Here the CDR3 reads CASSVRQTINYGYTF. DNA of the CDR3: TGTGCCAGCAGTGTGAGACAGACGATTAACTATGGCTACACCTTC.

The chain recombines TRBV10-3 with TRBJ1-1; D ambiguous. The ends were cut back, 7 bases at V and 11 bases at J, with 17 bases in the middle. The CDR3 has 12 amino acids. Looked up from germline, CDR1 is ENHRY and CDR2 is SYGVKD. The CDR3 protein is CAITSPGDIAFF. The CDR3 region has the DNA TGTGCCATCACCTCCCCAGGAGATATCGCTTTCTTT.

This clone appeared a single time. The chain uses TRBV27 and TRBJ1-2; D is undetermined. CDR3 length: 14 residues. Trimming pared 3 bases from V and 6 bases from J, leaving 14 bases between. Per germline, CDR1 MNHEY and CDR2 SMNVEV (reference sequence). The CDR3 DNA is TGTGCCAGCAGTTTCAATGGTGGAGGGAATGGCTACACCTTC. Its translation is CASSFNGGGNGYTF.

The chain joins TRBV30 to TRBJ2-7, with D possibly being TRBD1 (6 bases). From germline, CDR1 is GTSNPN and CDR2 SVGIG (reference sequence). The CDR3 consists of 13 residues. V was cut by 0 bases and J by 6 bases, with 12 bases left in between. The CDR3 spells CAWSVIQGTEQYF. The CDR3 DNA sequence: TGTGCCTGGAGTGTAATACAGGGAACCGAGCAGTACTTC.

This clone was observed a single time. The V gene is TRBV12-3 or TRBV12-4, the J gene TRBJ1-4, with D tentatively TRBD1 (6 bases). CDR3 length equals 13 residues. V dropped 3 bases and J dropped 7 bases, with 9 bases sitting between them. CDR3 residues: CASSFGGGEKLFF. CDR3 bases: TGTGCCAGCAGTTTTGGGGGCGGTGAAAAACTGTTTTTT.

The rearrangement links TRBV6-7 to TRBJ2-4, with a tentative D call TRBD1 (6 bases). TRBV6-7 is an ORF, and what it does is uncertain. Trimming shortened V by 2 bases and J by 4 bases, and 12 bases separated the two germline ends. The CDR3 covers 15 residues. The CDR3 bases are TGTGCCAGCAGTTACGAGAGGGACACTAAAAACATTCAGTACTTC. This translates into CASSYERDTKNIQYF.

The CDR3 reads CASRLDGDYGYTF. The CDR3 region has the DNA TGTGCCAGCAGACTGGACGGGGACTATGGCTACACCTTC. The V gene is TRBV6-6, the J gene TRBJ1-2; D gene unclear. CDR1 is MNHNY and CDR2 is SVGAGI in the germline V gene (reference sequence). The CDR3 sequence is 13 residues long. V lost 6 bases to trimming and J lost 3 bases, with 11 bases between them.

Here the CDR3 DNA reads TGTGCCAGCAGTTTATTAGGTGGGACAGGGGGTGCCGTGTACGGCTACACCTTC. It is translated as CASSLLGGTGGAVYGYTF. The V gene is TRBV27, the J gene TRBJ1-2; 11 nucleotides align to TRBD1. V trimming: 1 base; J trimming: 8 bases; junction bases outside the gene matches: 15. The CDR3 sequence is 18 residues long. CDR1 and CDR2 (germline): MNHEY, SMNVEV (reference sequence).

This chain links TRBV4-2 with TRBJ1-5, with D possibly being TRBD1 (6 bases). The CDR3 is made up of 15 amino acids. The V end lost 0 bases, the J end lost 6 bases, and 12 bases lay between the germline ends. Germline assignment: CDR1 LGHNA and CDR2 YNFKEQ. This chain's CDR3 is CASSQDQGSGQPQHF. In nucleotides, the CDR3 is TGTGCCAGCAGCCAAGATCAGGGGTCGGGTCAGCCCCAGCATTTT.

This clone occurred once. The chain recombines TRBV4-1 with TRBJ1-6; TRBD1 matches at 7 bases. CDR1 is MGHRA and CDR2 is YSYEKL in the germline V gene. The CDR3 totals 16 residues. J lost 0 bases, V lost 6 bases, and 5 bases had no gene match. The CDR3 region is CASRPDRSSYNSPLHF. CDR3 nucleotides: TGCGCCAGCAGACCGGACAGGAGCTCCTATAATTCACCCCTCCACTTT.

V gene TRBV24-1 combines with J gene TRBJ2-2, with 7 bases aligning to TRBD1. V lost 8 bases and J lost 3; bases outside the gene matches: 5. The CDR3 loop spans 14 amino acids. Germline V CDR1 and CDR2: KGHDR, SFDVKD. CDR3 nucleotides: TGTGCCACCAAAACAGGGGCGGACACCGGGGAGCTGTTTTTT. Protein: CATKTGADTGELFF.

The chain recombines TRBV7-2 with TRBJ2-2; D call uncertain. Trimming removed 0 bases from V and 10 bases from J, with 9 bases in between. The CDR3 sequence is 13 residues long. CDR1 is SGHTA, CDR2 FQGNSA, per germline. The CDR3 DNA reads as TGTGCCAGCAGCTTAGCCGGGTACTCGGAGCTGTTTTTT. This gives the protein CASSLAGYSELFF.

V is TRBV18 and J is TRBJ1-6; 10 nucleotides match TRBD1. Unmatched junction bases numbered 3, after V lost 0 bases and J lost 7 bases. The germline CDR1 and CDR2 sequences are KGHSH and LQKENI. This CDR3 spans 16 amino acids. Here the CDR3 reads CASSPPSTGGNSPLHF. CDR3 DNA: TGTGCCAGCTCACCACCGTCGACAGGGGGCAATTCACCCCTCCACTTT. Combining the CDR3 with reference TRBV18 and TRBJ1-6 gives the whole variable domain NAGVMQNPRHLVRRRGQEARLRCSPMKGHSHVYWYRQLPEEGLKFMVYLQKENIIDESGMPKERFSAEFPKEGPSILRIQQVVRGDSAAYFCASSPPSTGGNSPLHFGNGTRLTVT.

V usage is TRBV28 and J usage is TRBJ1-1; a possible D gene is TRBD1 (6 bases). In germline, CDR1 is MDHEN, CDR2 SYDVKM. The CDR3 runs 15 residues. Trimming pared 5 bases from V and 0 bases from J, leaving 13 bases between. In DNA, the CDR3 is TGTGCCAGCAGTCCCCCAACAGGGATGAACACTGAAGCTTTCTTT. As protein: CASSPPTGMNTEAFF.

This clone occurred a few times. The chain joins TRBV30 to TRBJ1-2, with D perhaps matching TRBD1 (6 bases). The germline CDR1 and CDR2 sequences are GTSNPN and SVGIG (reference sequence). The V end was cut by 0 bases, the J end by 7 bases, with 15 bases between. This CDR3 has 14 amino acids. DNA for the CDR3: TGTGCCTGGAGTGTGGGAACAGGGATCTCTGGCTACACCTTC. It is translated as CAWSVGTGISGYTF.

V and J are TRBV11-2 and TRBJ2-1; TRBD2 is a possible D gene (5 bases). Germline CDR1 is SGHAT and CDR2 is FQNNGV. The V gene lost 2 bases and the J gene lost 3 bases, with 11 bases spanning the gap. The CDR3 is 15 residues long. The CDR3 nucleotides are TGTGCCAGCAGCTTAATAGGGAGCCTCTACAATGAGCAGTTCTTC. Residues: CASSLIGSLYNEQFF.

This CDR3 is CASSLRTGETQYF. The CDR3 DNA sequence: TGTGCCAGCAGTCTCCGGACAGGGGAGACCCAGTACTTC. The chain recombines TRBV6-5 with TRBJ2-5; 8 nucleotides line up with TRBD1. Germline lookup yields CDR1 MNHEY and CDR2 SVGAGI. The CDR3 contains 13 residues. V dropped 5 bases and J dropped 5; count of bases not matched to a gene: 4.

V gene TRBV7-8 combines with J gene TRBJ2-5; 12 bases align to TRBD1. The CDR3 spans 16 residues. Germline V gene sequence: CDR1 SGHVS, CDR2 FQNEAQ. V lost 1 base and J lost 5; bases outside the gene matches: 5. CDR3 in amino acids: CASSLVGQGAFETQYF. The CDR3 region has the DNA TGTGCCAGCAGCTTAGTGGGACAGGGGGCTTTTGAGACCCAGTACTTC.

This clone was observed once. The rearrangement uses TRBV12-5 and TRBJ1-1; 8 nucleotides line up with TRBD1. This CDR3 region has 17 residues. From germline, CDR1 is LGHNT and CDR2 FRNRAP. V gave up 5 bases and J gave up 4 bases; unmatched junction bases: 15. The CDR3 DNA follows: TGTGCTAGTGGTCCAGGACAGGGAAGAGGCTTGAGCACTGAAGCTTTCTTT. This codes for CASGPGQGRGLSTEAFF.

V and J are TRBV2 and TRBJ1-5; 8 bases line up with TRBD1. V was pared by 6 bases and J by 0 bases, with 13 bases of the junction left unmatched. In germline, CDR1 is SNHLY, CDR2 FYNNEI. The CDR3 contains 18 residues. CDR3 protein: CASRKTGDTLYSNQPQHF. The CDR3 DNA is TGTGCCAGCAGGAAGACAGGGGACACACTTTATAGCAATCAGCCCCAGCATTTT. The full variable domain, with the rest looked up from reference TRBV2 and TRBJ1-5, is EPEVTQTPSHQVTQMGQEVILRCVPISNHLYFYWYRQILGQKVEFLVSFYNNEISEKSEIFDDQFSVERPDGSNFTLKIRSTKLEDSAMYFCASRKTGDTLYSNQPQHFGDGTRLSIL.

This chain uses TRBV27 with TRBJ1-6; no definite D call. The germline CDR1 and CDR2 sequences are MNHEY and SMNVEV (reference sequence). V lost 5 bases to trimming and J lost 6 bases, with 20 bases between them. The CDR3 loop spans 17 amino acids. The CDR3 DNA sequence: TGTGCCAGCAGTCCGGAGGGCGGACGCCTACCTAATTCACCCCTCCACTTT. This encodes CASSPEGGRLPNSPLHF.

V is TRBV28 and J is TRBJ2-1; D unclear. From germline, CDR1 is MDHEN and CDR2 SYDVKM. CDR3 length equals 14 residues. V lost 2 bases and J 6 bases, leaving 11 bases between the germline ends. This CDR3 reads CASSLTPPVNEQFF. The CDR3 bases are TGTGCCAGCAGTTTAACCCCCCCGGTCAATGAGCAGTTCTTC.

The gene calls are TRBV21-1 and TRBJ1-4. TRBV21-1 represents a pseudogene. CDR3 length: 14 residues. The CDR3 here is CASSGSTRKEKLFF. The CDR3 DNA reads TGTGCCAGCAGCGGAAGCACCCGGAAGGAAAAACTGTTTTTT.

This chain links TRBV24-1 with TRBJ2-1, with D perhaps assigned TRBD1 or TRBD2 (5 bases each). Trimming took 1 base from V and 1 from J, leaving 10 bases between them. The germline CDR1 and CDR2 sequences are KGHDR and SFDVKD. The CDR3 spans 16 residues. CDR3 bases: TGTGCCACCAGTGATTTTCAGGGAGATTCCTACAATGAGCAGTTCTTC. This translates into CATSDFQGDSYNEQFF.

This clone was observed a few times. The rearrangement joins TRBV2 to TRBJ1-1; no reliable D call. There are 13 residues in the CDR3. Trimming removed 8 bases at V and 0 bases at J, with 10 bases between. CDR1 is SNHLY and CDR2 is FYNNEI in the germline V gene. The CDR3 bases are TGTGCCAGCGTCGACCGTCTGAACACTGAAGCTTTCTTT. This encodes CASVDRLNTEAFF. Full variable domain (missing parts from reference TRBV2 and TRBJ1-1): EPEVTQTPSHQVTQMGQEVILRCVPISNHLYFYWYRQILGQKVEFLVSFYNNEISEKSEIFDDQFSVERPDGSNFTLKIRSTKLEDSAMYFCASVDRLNTEAFFGQGTRLTVV.

This chain connects TRBV5-1 to TRBJ2-7; D ambiguous. Trimming stripped 0 bases from V and 2 bases from J, with 6 bases between. CDR1 and CDR2 (germline): SGHRS, YFSETQ. The CDR3 is 13 residues long. The CDR3 protein is CASSLASPYEQYF. The CDR3 DNA reads as TGCGCCAGCAGCTTGGCGTCTCCCTACGAGCAGTACTTC.

To note about this clone: Within the sample, other DNA sequences also encode this same CDR3. The rearrangement joins TRBV27 to TRBJ2-3, with unresolved D. Germline CDR1 MNHEY, CDR2 SMNVEV (reference sequence). The CDR3 length is 11 residues. Trimming stripped 5 bases from V and 6 bases from J, with 6 bases between. The DNA for the CDR3 is TGTGCCAGCAGTCTCCGCGATACGCAGTATTTT. Amino acid sequence: CASSLRDTQYF.